The T cell receptor beta chain under discussion was sequenced for a study of T-cell reconstitution after alpha-beta-depleted transplantation in children. This clonotype was picked up many times. The CDR3 sequence is 13 residues long. V was shortened by 6 bases and J by 1 base, with 10 bases between the two germline ends. Per germline, CDR1 DFQATT and CDR2 SNEGSKA (reference sequence). Molecular barcoding with unique molecular identifiers was used for the TCRbeta library. TCRdb re-derived calls from the PCR reads in MiXCR, one entry per CDR3 protein. In the table there are roughly 590,000 distinct CDR3 sequences, around a sixth of which are singletons.

The TCR comes from a human donor who donated a stem cell graft to a child with acute myeloid leukemia. The specimen comprised PBMCs from the stem cell graft donor, sampled from the stem cell graft. The chain joins TRBV20-1 to TRBJ1-5; D not certain. CDR3 in DNA: TGCAGTGCCCTTAGGTCGAGCAATCAGCCCCAGCATTTT. Translation gives CSALRSSNQPQHF.